These T cell receptor beta chains were read from a single sample in a study of T-cell memory formation after mild COVID-19. TCRdb re-derived calls from the 5' RACE reads in MiXCR, one entry per CDR3 protein. The table records around 470,000 distinct CDR3 sequences, about 20% of them present only once. Sequencing input: PBMCs or a T cell subset sorted from them (not recorded which). The receptors were gathered from an adult woman who had mild COVID-19 (a few samples of this study predate the infection). Cell type and time point are not known. The CDR3 runs from the conserved cysteine through the conserved F or W. The D gene is left open where the match is weak. Expanded clones get a size class; other rows say once, few or many, or leave the size out.

CDR3 length: 13; V gene: TRBV6-5; J gene: TRBJ1-2; D gene: -; clone size: few; CDR3 DNA: TGTGCCAGCAGTTACTCTGGGGGCTATGGCTACACCTTC; CDR3 protein: CASSYSGGYGYTF
CDR3 length: 18; V gene: TRBV4-1; J gene: TRBJ2-1; D gene: TRBD2; clone size: -; CDR3 DNA: TGCGCCAGCAGCCGCACTGTCCTTCTAGCGGACTCCTACAATGAGCAGTTCTTC; CDR3 protein: CASSRTVLLADSYNEQFF
CDR3 length: 17; V gene: TRBV12-3/TRBV12-4; J gene: TRBJ2-1; D gene: TRBD2; clone size: few; CDR3 DNA: TGTGCCAGCAGTCCTTTAGCGGGAGGGCGGGAAGCTAATGAGCAGTTCTTC; CDR3 protein: CASSPLAGGREANEQFF
CDR3 length: 14; V gene: TRBV12-3/TRBV12-4; J gene: TRBJ1-6; D gene: -; clone size: few; CDR3 DNA: TGTGCCAGCAGTTATGTGGGTCCAAATTCACCCCTCCACTTT; CDR3 protein: CASSYVGPNSPLHF
CDR3 length: 12; V gene: TRBV5-1; J gene: TRBJ1-2; D gene: -; clone size: few; CDR3 DNA: TGCGCCAGCAGCTTCGGGGGCGATGGCTACACCTTC; CDR3 protein: CASSFGGDGYTF
CDR3 length: 16; V gene: TRBV7-2; J gene: TRBJ2-2; D gene: TRBD2; clone size: few; CDR3 DNA: TGTGCCAGCAGCTCACCTAGCGGGAGGAACACCGGGGAGCTGTTTTTT; CDR3 protein: CASSSPSGRNTGELFF
CDR3 length: 15; V gene: TRBV11-3; J gene: TRBJ2-1; D gene: TRBD2; clone size: -; CDR3 DNA: TGTGCCAGCAGCCCTGGCCGGCTAGCGGAGAATGAGCAGTTCTTC; CDR3 protein: CASSPGRLAENEQFF
CDR3 length: 15; V gene: TRBV4-1; J gene: TRBJ2-1; D gene: TRBD1; clone size: few; CDR3 DNA: TGCGCCAGCAGCCAACTCGGGACAGGGTATGATGAGCAGTTCTTC; CDR3 protein: CASSQLGTGYDEQFF
CDR3 length: 13; V gene: TRBV19; J gene: TRBJ2-1; D gene: -; clone size: -; CDR3 DNA: TGTGCCAGTAGTATTGCCTCAGGGAATGAGCAGTTCTTC; CDR3 protein: CASSIASGNEQFF
CDR3 length: 17; V gene: TRBV2; J gene: TRBJ1-1; D gene: TRBD1; clone size: few; CDR3 DNA: TGTGCCAGCAAACTTGGGAGGGGGCGCGGGGGGAACACTGAAGCTTTCTTT; CDR3 protein: CASKLGRGRGGNTEAFF
CDR3 length: 16; V gene: TRBV7-2; J gene: TRBJ2-1; D gene: TRBD2; clone size: -; CDR3 DNA: TGTGCCAGCAGCTGGGGGACTAGCGGGAGGGGTAATGAGCAGTTCTTC; CDR3 protein: CASSWGTSGRGNEQFF
CDR3 length: 12; V gene: TRBV29-1; J gene: TRBJ2-7; D gene: -; clone size: -; CDR3 DNA: TGCAGCGGTGGCAGGGAGTACCGCGAGCAGTACTTC; CDR3 protein: CSGGREYREQYF
CDR3 length: 16; V gene: TRBV24-1; J gene: TRBJ1-2; D gene: -; clone size: -; CDR3 DNA: TGTGCCACCAGCGGCATATTTGTCTCGGGGACCTATGGCTACACCTTC; CDR3 protein: CATSGIFVSGTYGYTF
CDR3 length: 16; V gene: TRBV12-3/TRBV12-4; J gene: TRBJ2-2; D gene: -; clone size: -; CDR3 DNA: TGTGCCAGCAGCCCCCGGACAAGCGCGAACACCGGGGAGCTGTTTTTT; CDR3 protein: CASSPRTSANTGELFF
CDR3 length: 16; V gene: TRBV5-1; J gene: TRBJ1-6; D gene: -; clone size: -; CDR3 DNA: TGCGCCAGCAGCTTGGCCGGAACAGCCTATAATTCACCCCTCCACTTT; CDR3 protein: CASSLAGTAYNSPLHF
CDR3 length: 12; V gene: TRBV5-1; J gene: TRBJ2-2; D gene: -; clone size: -; CDR3 DNA: TGCGCCAGCAGCTTCTTTGACGGGGAGCTGTTTTTT; CDR3 protein: CASSFFDGELFF
CDR3 length: 14; V gene: TRBV29-1; J gene: TRBJ1-1; D gene: -; clone size: few; CDR3 DNA: TGCAGCGTTGAAGGTCAGGGTAGTATCACTGAAGCTTTCTTT; CDR3 protein: CSVEGQGSITEAFF
CDR3 length: 15; V gene: TRBV30; J gene: TRBJ2-7; D gene: -; clone size: -; CDR3 DNA: TGTGCCTGGAGTGTACTGCGGGACTCCTCCTACGAGCAGTACTTC; CDR3 protein: CAWSVLRDSSYEQYF
CDR3 length: 15; V gene: TRBV10-3; J gene: TRBJ2-3; D gene: -; clone size: -; CDR3 DNA: TGTGCCATCAGTGAGTCGATCGCGACATTAGATACGCAGTATTTT; CDR3 protein: CAISESIATLDTQYF
CDR3 length: 14; V gene: TRBV7-3; J gene: TRBJ1-1; D gene: TRBD1; clone size: -; CDR3 DNA: TGTGCCAGCAGCTCACACAGGGGGAACACTGAAGCTTTCTTT; CDR3 protein: CASSSHRGNTEAFF
CDR3 length: 15; V gene: TRBV5-1; J gene: TRBJ1-5; D gene: -; clone size: -; CDR3 DNA: TGCGCCAGCAGCTTGGTTGGCGGTAGCAATCAGCCCCAGCATTTT; CDR3 protein: CASSLVGGSNQPQHF
CDR3 length: 15; V gene: TRBV20-1; J gene: TRBJ2-1; D gene: -; clone size: many; CDR3 DNA: TGCAGTGCTCCTACGGAGCCCACGAAAAACAATGAGCAGTTCTTC; CDR3 protein: CSAPTEPTKNNEQFF
CDR3 length: 15; V gene: TRBV7-9; J gene: TRBJ2-7; D gene: TRBD1; clone size: few; CDR3 DNA: TGTGCCAGCAGCCCCGTAGGACAGGGGTTCTACGAGCAGTACTTC; CDR3 protein: CASSPVGQGFYEQYF
CDR3 length: 13; V gene: TRBV30; J gene: TRBJ1-5; D gene: -; clone size: -; CDR3 DNA: TGTGCCTGGAGTGTACTGGAAAGCCAGCCCCAGCATTTT; CDR3 protein: CAWSVLESQPQHF
CDR3 length: 14; V gene: TRBV3-1; J gene: TRBJ2-4; D gene: -; clone size: once; CDR3 DNA: TGTGCCAGCAGCCAAGGCCTCCGCGGAAACATTCAGTACTTC; CDR3 protein: CASSQGLRGNIQYF
CDR3 length: 14; V gene: TRBV2; J gene: TRBJ2-7; D gene: -; clone size: -; CDR3 DNA: TGTGCCAGCAGTGATAACAGGACACCGTACGAGCAGTACTTC; CDR3 protein: CASSDNRTPYEQYF
CDR3 length: 14; V gene: TRBV2; J gene: TRBJ2-7; D gene: -; clone size: -; CDR3 DNA: TGTGCCAGCAGGATGACATTCGTTCTGGACGAGCAGTACTTC; CDR3 protein: CASRMTFVLDEQYF
CDR3 length: 12; V gene: TRBV2; J gene: TRBJ1-1; D gene: -; clone size: few; CDR3 DNA: TGTGCCAGCAGTGTAGGGGAGACTGAAGCTTTCTTT; CDR3 protein: CASSVGETEAFF
CDR3 length: 13; V gene: TRBV24-1; J gene: TRBJ2-7; D gene: -; clone size: few; CDR3 DNA: TGTGCCACCAGTGGAGGGTGGGCCGACGAGCAGTACTTC; CDR3 protein: CATSGGWADEQYF
CDR3 length: 15; V gene: TRBV7-2; J gene: TRBJ2-3; D gene: -; clone size: few; CDR3 DNA: TGTGCCAGCAGCCCCTCAACTACTCGCACAGATACGCAGTATTTT; CDR3 protein: CASSPSTTRTDTQYF
CDR3 length: 13; V gene: TRBV5-1; J gene: TRBJ2-5; D gene: -; clone size: -; CDR3 DNA: TGCGCCAGCAGCCGCCTCGAGCAAGAGACCCAGTACTTC; CDR3 protein: CASSRLEQETQYF
CDR3 length: 17; V gene: TRBV3-1; J gene: TRBJ1-1; D gene: TRBD1; clone size: -; CDR3 DNA: TGTGCCAGCAGCCATCTCCGGACAGGGACCATGAACACTGAAGCTTTCTTT; CDR3 protein: CASSHLRTGTMNTEAFF
CDR3 length: 15; V gene: TRBV7-3; J gene: TRBJ1-2; D gene: TRBD1; clone size: -; CDR3 DNA: TGTGCCAGCAGCTTAATATCCGGGACAGCAAATGGCTACACCTTC; CDR3 protein: CASSLISGTANGYTF
CDR3 length: 14; V gene: TRBV6-4; J gene: TRBJ2-2; D gene: -; clone size: -; CDR3 DNA: TGTGCCAGCAAATATAGCGGGAACACCGGGGAGCTGTTTTTT; CDR3 protein: CASKYSGNTGELFF
CDR3 length: 14; V gene: TRBV3-1; J gene: TRBJ1-2; D gene: -; clone size: few; CDR3 DNA: TGTGCCAGCAGCCAAGCTAGAGGGGTGAGTGGCTACACCTTC; CDR3 protein: CASSQARGVSGYTF
CDR3 length: 14; V gene: TRBV5-1; J gene: TRBJ2-7; D gene: TRBD2; clone size: many; CDR3 DNA: TGTGCCAGCAGCTTAACTAGCGGAACTTACGAGCAGTACTTC; CDR3 protein: CASSLTSGTYEQYF
CDR3 length: 14; V gene: TRBV5-1; J gene: TRBJ2-1; D gene: -; clone size: -; CDR3 DNA: TGCGCCAGCAGCTGGAGACAGGAAGGCAATGAGCAGTTCTTC; CDR3 protein: CASSWRQEGNEQFF
CDR3 length: 14; V gene: TRBV7-2; J gene: TRBJ2-7; D gene: -; clone size: -; CDR3 DNA: TGTGCCAGCAAACCTAGCAGCGGTGGGTACGAGCAGTACTTC; CDR3 protein: CASKPSSGGYEQYF
CDR3 length: 15; V gene: TRBV3-1; J gene: TRBJ1-2; D gene: -; clone size: few; CDR3 DNA: TGTGCCAGCAGCCAAGTGGCCGGGCCCTCCGGCGGCTACACCTTC; CDR3 protein: CASSQVAGPSGGYTF
CDR3 length: 15; V gene: TRBV5-5; J gene: TRBJ1-3; D gene: TRBD1; clone size: -; CDR3 DNA: TGTGCCAGCAGCCGGGACAGGAGCTCTGGAAACACCATATATTTT; CDR3 protein: CASSRDRSSGNTIYF
CDR3 length: 13; V gene: TRBV7-6; J gene: TRBJ1-5; D gene: -; clone size: -; CDR3 DNA: TGTGCCAGCAGCTTAGATTGGGGTTGGCCCCAGCATTTT; CDR3 protein: CASSLDWGWPQHF
CDR3 length: 13; V gene: TRBV6-5; J gene: TRBJ2-7; D gene: -; clone size: -; CDR3 DNA: TGTGCCAGCAGTTATAGTACAGACTACGAGCAGTACTTC; CDR3 protein: CASSYSTDYEQYF
CDR3 length: 14; V gene: TRBV29-1; J gene: TRBJ1-1; D gene: -; clone size: few; CDR3 DNA: TGCAGCGTTGAAGTCCAGGCGGGGAACACTGAAGCTTTCTTT; CDR3 protein: CSVEVQAGNTEAFF
CDR3 length: 14; V gene: TRBV7-9; J gene: TRBJ2-7; D gene: -; clone size: -; CDR3 DNA: TGTGCCAGCAGCTCCATGTTGGGGATCTACGAGCAGTACTTC; CDR3 protein: CASSSMLGIYEQYF
CDR3 length: 15; V gene: TRBV20-1; J gene: TRBJ2-3; D gene: TRBD1; clone size: few; CDR3 DNA: TGCAGTAGAGATTTCCGGGACAGGGTCAAAGATACGCAGTATTTT; CDR3 protein: CSRDFRDRVKDTQYF
CDR3 length: 14; V gene: TRBV6-5; J gene: TRBJ1-1; D gene: -; clone size: few; CDR3 DNA: TGTGCCAGCAGTCTCAAGGCCTACTCGGGAGGAGCTTTCTTT; CDR3 protein: CASSLKAYSGGAFF
CDR3 length: 13; V gene: TRBV12-3/TRBV12-4; J gene: TRBJ1-4; D gene: -; clone size: -; CDR3 DNA: TGTGCCAGCAGTTTCCAGGTTGGGGAAAAACTGTTTTTT; CDR3 protein: CASSFQVGEKLFF
CDR3 length: 14; V gene: TRBV6-1; J gene: TRBJ1-2; D gene: TRBD1; clone size: -; CDR3 DNA: TGTGCCAGCAGTGAACCGGGACAGCACTATGGCTACACCTTC; CDR3 protein: CASSEPGQHYGYTF
CDR3 length: 15; V gene: TRBV18; J gene: TRBJ1-2; D gene: TRBD1; clone size: -; CDR3 DNA: TGTGCCAGCTCACGACCGGGACAGGGGATTTATGGCTACACCTTC; CDR3 protein: CASSRPGQGIYGYTF
CDR3 length: 14; V gene: TRBV7-2; J gene: TRBJ1-1; D gene: -; clone size: few; CDR3 DNA: TGTGCCAGCAGCTTCAGGGGTTTGGGCACTGAAGCTTTCTTT; CDR3 protein: CASSFRGLGTEAFF
CDR3 length: 16; V gene: TRBV12-3/TRBV12-4; J gene: TRBJ2-1; D gene: -; clone size: -; CDR3 DNA: TGTGCCAGCGGTAATCGAGGAGCGGTGAGGGGGAATGAGCAGTTCTTC; CDR3 protein: CASGNRGAVRGNEQFF
CDR3 length: 13; V gene: TRBV30; J gene: TRBJ1-1; D gene: -; clone size: -; CDR3 DNA: TGTGCCTGGAGTGTGGACGTCAACACTGAAGCTTTCTTT; CDR3 protein: CAWSVDVNTEAFF
CDR3 length: 14; V gene: TRBV20-1; J gene: TRBJ1-1; D gene: TRBD1; clone size: -; CDR3 DNA: TGCAGTGCTAGCGCCGGGACAGGGAACACTGAAGCTTTCTTT; CDR3 protein: CSASAGTGNTEAFF
CDR3 length: 15; V gene: TRBV12-3/TRBV12-4; J gene: TRBJ2-2; D gene: TRBD2; clone size: -; CDR3 DNA: TGTGCCAGCAGTTTCTGGGGGGGGAGGACCGGGGAGCTGTTTTTT; CDR3 protein: CASSFWGGRTGELFF
CDR3 length: 14; V gene: TRBV30; J gene: TRBJ1-5; D gene: -; clone size: -; CDR3 DNA: TGTGCCTGGAGTTTCGCTCCCTCTTCTCAGCCCCAGCATTTT; CDR3 protein: CAWSFAPSSQPQHF
CDR3 length: 15; V gene: TRBV4-1; J gene: TRBJ2-3; D gene: -; clone size: -; CDR3 DNA: TGCGCCAGCAGCCAAGATAGCAGCGGGCCTGATACGCAGTATTTT; CDR3 protein: CASSQDSSGPDTQYF